The 3 T cell receptor beta chains given below trace back to one sample, sequenced in a study of blood T cell repertoires in COVID-19. Here immunoSEQ multiplex PCR was the method, and the copy in TCRdb shows in-frame clones only, minus some. The sample has roughly 50,000 clones, roughly 90% seen once. Sample: peripheral blood. The receptors shown here come from a human donor in a cohort sampled during active COVID-19.

The chain recombines TRBV4-2 with TRBJ2-1; 9 bases align to TRBD2. Looked up from germline, CDR1 is LGHNA and CDR2 is YNFKEQ. The ends lost 0 bases at V and 4 bases at J; junction bases unmatched: 7. CDR3 length: 17 residues. CDR3 in DNA: TGTGCCAGCAGCCAAGAGTTGACTAGCGGAAGTTACAATGAGCAGTTCTTC. This translates into CASSQELTSGSYNEQFF.

The rearrangement links TRBV19 to TRBJ1-6, with 8 nucleotides matching TRBD1. This CDR3 is 15 amino acids long. Per germline, CDR1 LNHDA and CDR2 SQIVND (reference sequence). V was pared by 5 bases and J by 9 bases, with 9 bases of the junction left unmatched. The CDR3 region has the DNA TGTGCCAGTAGTTCGAGACAGGGGATGAGTTCACCCCTCCACTTT. Translating it yields CASSSRQGMSSPLHF.

V is TRBV4-3 and J is TRBJ1-2; D is unclear. V gave up 3 bases and J gave up 4 bases, with 12 bases separating them. Germline values: CDR1 LGHNA, CDR2 YSLEER. The length of the CDR3 is 14 residues. The CDR3 region is CASSQEPTGYGYTF. CDR3 DNA: TGCGCCAGCAGCCAGGAGCCCACCGGCTATGGCTACACCTTC.